The clone carrying this T cell receptor (beta chain) was found many times. From the PCR reads, TCRdb re-called clones with MiXCR. Of about 64,000 clones in the sample, about a sixth were seen once. This sample was taken from a study of metastatic and nonmetastatic thyroid tumors. Patients had received no treatment of any kind before thyroid surgery. Between the trimmed V and J ends, which lost 1 base and 4 bases, there was a span of 13 bases. This CDR3 spans 14 amino acids. Germline assignment: CDR1 DFQATT and CDR2 SNEGSKA (reference sequence). Material: blood. The receptor was isolated from a male donor with papillary thyroid cancer or a benign thyroid nodule (not recorded which). Some clones in this sample may be carry-over from other donors' samples. The chain is built from TRBV20-1 and TRBJ1-2, with D hard to call. DNA for the CDR3: TGCAGTGCTAGAGGGTGGAGGGATCTCTATGGCTACACCTTC. Protein product: CSARGWRDLYGYTF.